This entry lists 13 T cell receptor beta chains sequenced from one sample in a study of response to subunit inactivated influenza vaccine. TCRdb used MiXCR to reprocess the RT-PCR reads, holding one entry per CDR3 protein. This table holds hundreds of thousands of distinct CDR3 sequences, about 15% found once. The sample here was PBMCs from blood, taken 11 to 12 days after vaccination. The receptors come from a man in his fifties or sixties who received an inactivated influenza vaccine.

The V call is TRBV27, the J call TRBJ1-6; a weak D match, TRBD1 (6 bases). V was pared by 4 bases and J by 7 bases, with 17 bases between. This CDR3 spans 16 amino acids. The V gene's germline CDR1 is MNHEY and CDR2 SMNVEV (reference sequence). CDR3 region: CASSSDRQDFNSPLHF. Here the CDR3 DNA reads TGTGCCAGCAGTTCCGACAGACAGGACTTCAATTCACCCCTCCACTTT.

The genes are TRBV20-1 and TRBJ1-1, with D uncertain. Trimming shortened V by 0 bases and J by 7 bases, and 18 bases separated the two germline ends. This CDR3 is built from 15 residues. In germline, CDR1 is DFQATT, CDR2 SNEGSKA (reference sequence). The CDR3 here is CSARDSTPGKNEAFF. DNA of the CDR3: TGCAGTGCTAGAGATTCCACTCCCGGGAAGAATGAAGCTTTCTTT.

The table lists this clonotype with many counts. The chain links TRBV6-6 to TRBJ2-7, with 9 nucleotides matching TRBD1. Germline loops: CDR1 MNHNY, CDR2 SVGAGI (reference sequence). The CDR3 contains 12 residues. The ends lost 2 bases at V and 11 bases at J; junction bases unmatched: 4. Written as DNA, the CDR3 is TGTGCCAGCAGTTACCGGGACAGGGTTGAGTACTTC. Protein product: CASSYRDRVEYF.

This chain joins TRBV25-1 and TRBJ2-7; D remains ambiguous. The V and J ends lost 3 bases and 5 bases respectively, with 8 bases between them. The CDR3 is 12 amino acids. Germline CDR1 MGHDK, CDR2 SYGVNS. Here the CDR3 reads CASSDRVHEQYF. In DNA form, the CDR3 reads TGTGCCAGCAGTGATAGGGTGCACGAGCAGTACTTC.

V gene TRBV6-2 or TRBV6-3 combines with J gene TRBJ1-1; 9 bases match TRBD1. CDR3 length: 16 amino acids. Trimming took 5 bases from V and 4 from J; bases not matched to a gene: 11. Germline V gives CDR1 MNHEY, CDR2 SVGEGT. The CDR3 sequence: CASSKPQTGGGTEAFF. The CDR3 coding sequence is TGTGCCAGCAGTAAACCACAGACAGGGGGAGGCACTGAAGCTTTCTTT.

The chain has TRBV29-1 and TRBJ2-1; a weak D match, TRBD1 (6 bases). CDR1 is SQVTM, CDR2 ANQGSEA, per germline. The CDR3 sequence is 15 residues long. V was shortened by 4 bases and J by 0 bases, with 13 bases between the two germline ends. The CDR3 DNA sequence: TGCAGCGTTGTAGGCTCAGGGGACTCCTACAATGAGCAGTTCTTC. The encoded protein is CSVVGSGDSYNEQFF.

The J gene is TRBJ1-2, the V gene TRBV5-4, with 9 bases identical to TRBD1. V lost 3 bases and J lost 4; bases outside the gene matches: 7. This CDR3 spans 15 amino acids. Germline CDR1 and CDR2: SGHNT and YYREEE (reference sequence). The CDR3 DNA reads TGTGCCAGCAGCTCACAGGGGGCTCCCGGCTATGGCTACACCTTC. As protein: CASSSQGAPGYGYTF.

This clonotype was found a few times. The chain recombines TRBV7-9 with TRBJ2-5; no reliable D call. The CDR3 has 14 amino acids. With 8 bases removed from V and 6 bases from J, the gap between germline ends came to 19 bases. Germline V CDR1 and CDR2: SEHNR, FQNEAQ (reference sequence). For the CDR3, the DNA is TGTGCCAGCTCCGTCGGTGCTCCTCCCAAGACCCAGTACTTC. Protein product: CASSVGAPPKTQYF.

This clonotype was picked up a small number of times. The chain employs TRBV27 and TRBJ2-5; 7 nucleotides agree with TRBD2. Per the germline V gene, CDR1 is MNHEY and CDR2 is SMNVEV (reference sequence). This CDR3 spans 14 amino acids. The V and J ends lost 6 bases and 1 base, in that order; junction bases with no gene match: 5. The CDR3 spells CASRPSGGQETQYF. CDR3 nucleotide sequence: TGTGCCAGCAGGCCTTCGGGAGGCCAAGAGACCCAGTACTTC.

This clonotype was observed a handful of times. This CDR3 is CASSSFSGNEQFF. The CDR3 DNA is TGTGCCAGCAGTTCATTCTCAGGCAATGAGCAGTTCTTC. This sequence joins TRBV12-3 or TRBV12-4 and TRBJ2-1; D uncertain. The CDR3 totals 13 residues. V was clipped by 4 bases and J by 6 bases, with 10 bases between them.

Comment on this clonotype: The germline gene is not matched at one end of the junction; a read error may be the cause. The chain has TRBV7-2 and TRBJ2-7; 8 nucleotides align to TRBD2. This CDR3 region has 13 residues. Germline values: CDR1 SGHTA, CDR2 FQGNSA. The DNA of the CDR3 is TGTGCCAGCAGCTTAGGCTTGCTTAGCGGGACCTTCTTC. It codes for CASSLGLLSGTFF.

There are a few counts of this clonotype. V gene TRBV20-1 combines with J gene TRBJ2-7; TRBD2 aligns across 8 bases. The length of the CDR3 is 15 residues. Losses at the gene ends were 2 bases for V and 3 bases for J; bases not matched to a gene: 9. CDR1 and CDR2 (germline): DFQATT, SNEGSKA (reference sequence). The CDR3 DNA sequence: TGCAGTGCTAGAATCCTGAGCGGGAGCCTCTACGAGCAGTACTTC. It yields the protein CSARILSGSLYEQYF.

The table lists this clonotype with a few counts. The rearrangement joins TRBV15 to TRBJ2-7; unclear D gene. V was pared by 1 base and J by 2 bases, with 3 bases between. Germline V gene sequence: CDR1 LNHNV, CDR2 YYDKDF (reference sequence). There are 12 residues in the CDR3. CDR3 coding DNA: TGTGCCACCAGCAGAGGACCCTACGAGCAGTACTTC. Residues: CATSRGPYEQYF.